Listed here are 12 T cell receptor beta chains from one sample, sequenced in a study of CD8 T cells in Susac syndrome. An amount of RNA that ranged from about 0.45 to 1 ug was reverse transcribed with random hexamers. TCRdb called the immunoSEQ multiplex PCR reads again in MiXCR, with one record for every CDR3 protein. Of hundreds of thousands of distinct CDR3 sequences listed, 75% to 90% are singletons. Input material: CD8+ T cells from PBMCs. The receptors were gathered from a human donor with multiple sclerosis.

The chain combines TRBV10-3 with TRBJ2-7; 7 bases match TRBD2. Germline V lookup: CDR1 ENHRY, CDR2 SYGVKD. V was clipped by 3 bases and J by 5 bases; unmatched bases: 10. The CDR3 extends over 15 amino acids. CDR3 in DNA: TGTGCCATCAGTGAAACAGCGGGGTGGAGAAACGAGCAGTACTTC. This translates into CAISETAGWRNEQYF.

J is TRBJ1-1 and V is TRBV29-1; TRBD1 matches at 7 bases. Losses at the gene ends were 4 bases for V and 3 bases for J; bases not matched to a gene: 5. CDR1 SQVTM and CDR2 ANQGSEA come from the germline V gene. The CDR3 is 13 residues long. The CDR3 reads CSVVWQGDTEAFF. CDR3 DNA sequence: TGCAGCGTTGTTTGGCAGGGGGACACTGAAGCTTTCTTT.

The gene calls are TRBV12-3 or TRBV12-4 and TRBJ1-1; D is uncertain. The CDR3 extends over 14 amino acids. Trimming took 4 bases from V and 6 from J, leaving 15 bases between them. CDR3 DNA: TGTGCCAGCAGTTCCAACCCGGGAAGCTCTGAAGCTTTCTTT. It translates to CASSSNPGSSEAFF.

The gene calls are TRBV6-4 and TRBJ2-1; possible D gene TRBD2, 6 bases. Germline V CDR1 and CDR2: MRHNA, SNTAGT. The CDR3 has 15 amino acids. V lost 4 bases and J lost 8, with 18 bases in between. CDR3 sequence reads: CASSVAGPSSDEQFF. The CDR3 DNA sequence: TGTGCCAGCAGTGTCGCGGGACCATCATCGGATGAGCAGTTCTTC.

The DNA for the CDR3 is TGTGCCAGCAGCCCCGACGGGGGGGCCTCCTACGAGCAGTACTTC. Protein sequence: CASSPDGGASYEQYF. V usage is TRBV9 and J usage is TRBJ2-7, with 8 bases that match TRBD2. Germline lookup yields CDR1 SGDLS and CDR2 YYNGEE. The CDR3 has 15 amino acids. The ends lost 4 bases at V and 0 bases at J; junction bases unmatched: 6.

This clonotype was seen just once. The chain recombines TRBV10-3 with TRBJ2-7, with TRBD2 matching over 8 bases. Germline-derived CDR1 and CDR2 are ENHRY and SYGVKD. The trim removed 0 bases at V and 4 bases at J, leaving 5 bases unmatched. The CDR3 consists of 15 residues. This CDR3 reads CAISESSGSGYEQYF. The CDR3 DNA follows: TGTGCCATCAGTGAGTCCAGCGGGAGCGGTTACGAGCAGTACTTC.

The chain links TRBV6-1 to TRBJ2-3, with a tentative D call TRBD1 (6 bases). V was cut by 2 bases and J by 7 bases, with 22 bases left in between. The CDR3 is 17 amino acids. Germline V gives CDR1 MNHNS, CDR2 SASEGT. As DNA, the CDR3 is TGTGCCAGCAGTGAAACGACAAGGGGGAAAGAGGTACATACGCAGTATTTT. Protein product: CASSETTRGKEVHTQYF.

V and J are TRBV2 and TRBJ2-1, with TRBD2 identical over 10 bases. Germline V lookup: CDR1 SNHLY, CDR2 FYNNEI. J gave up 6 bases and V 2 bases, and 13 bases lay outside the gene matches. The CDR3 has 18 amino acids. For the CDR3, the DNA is TGTGCCAGCAGTGAAACCCTAGCGGGAGCTAAGTGGGGCAATGAGCAGTTCTTC. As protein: CASSETLAGAKWGNEQFF.

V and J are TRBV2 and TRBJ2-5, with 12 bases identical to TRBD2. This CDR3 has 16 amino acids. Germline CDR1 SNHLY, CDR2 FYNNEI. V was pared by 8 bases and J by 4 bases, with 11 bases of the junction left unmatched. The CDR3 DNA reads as TGTGCCAGCGTTTCGGGACTAGCGGGCCCGGGAGAGACCCAGTACTTC. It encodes CASVSGLAGPGETQYF. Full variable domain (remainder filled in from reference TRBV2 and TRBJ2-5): EPEVTQTPSHQVTQMGQEVILRCVPISNHLYFYWYRQILGQKVEFLVSFYNNEISEKSEIFDDQFSVERPDGSNFTLKIRSTKLEDSAMYFCASVSGLAGPGETQYFGPGTRLLVL.

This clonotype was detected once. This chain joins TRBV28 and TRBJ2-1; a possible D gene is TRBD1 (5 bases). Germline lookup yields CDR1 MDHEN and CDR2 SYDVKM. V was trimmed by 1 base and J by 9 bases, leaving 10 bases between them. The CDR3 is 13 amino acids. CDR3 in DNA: TGTGCCAGCAGTTTATCCAGGGTGGCTGAGCAGTTCTTC. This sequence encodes CASSLSRVAEQFF. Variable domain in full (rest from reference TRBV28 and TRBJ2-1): DVKVTQSSRYLVKRTGEKVFLECVQDMDHENMFWYRQDPGLGLRLIYFSYDVKMKEKGDIPEGYSVSREKKERFSLILESASTNQTSMYLCASSLSRVAEQFFGPGTRLTVL.

The CDR3 DNA sequence: TGTGCCAGCACCATAGCGCCGAACACTGAAGCTTTCTTT. Translated, it gives CASTIAPNTEAFF. V gene TRBV6-5 combines with J gene TRBJ1-1; D ambiguous. CDR3 length: 13 residues. V dropped 7 bases and J dropped 1 base, with 10 bases sitting between them. Germline V lookup: CDR1 MNHEY, CDR2 SVGAGI.

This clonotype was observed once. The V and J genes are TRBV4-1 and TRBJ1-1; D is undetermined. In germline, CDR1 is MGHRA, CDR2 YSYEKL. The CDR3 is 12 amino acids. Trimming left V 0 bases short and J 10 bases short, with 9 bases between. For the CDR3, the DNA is TGCGCCAGCAGCCAAGATCGGCTAGGAGCTTTCTTT. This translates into CASSQDRLGAFF.